The next 18 T cell receptor beta chains were all read from a single sample in a study of naive and memory T cell subsets. An equimolar mix of two oligonucleotides served as the beta constant-region primer for TRBC1 and TRBC2. Ligated cDNA was amplified by four rounds of PCR with nested alpha and beta constant-region primers and SP2. TCRdb re-analysed the UMI-ligation and nested PCR reads in MiXCR, keeping a single row per CDR3 protein. There are tens of thousands of distinct CDR3 sequences in the sample; about 10% occur only once, and 20% to 25% lies in the top ten. The material sequenced was central memory CD8+ T cells from blood. The receptors were sampled from a human donor in good health.

This clonotype was recorded many times. The V and J genes are TRBV5-6 and TRBJ2-7; D might be TRBD1 or TRBD2, each matching 5 bases. The CDR3 is 14 residues long. Trimming removed 1 base from V and 5 bases from J, with 13 bases in between. The germline CDR1 and CDR2 sequences are SGHDT and YYEEEE. This CDR3 reads CASSLSWGYDEQYF. CDR3 in DNA: TGTGCCAGCAGCTTGAGCTGGGGGTACGACGAGCAGTACTTC.

CDR3 amino acids: CASSLAGIGNEQFF. The CDR3 DNA follows: TGCGCCAGCAGCTTAGCGGGGATTGGGAATGAGCAGTTCTTC. The chain couples TRBV5-1 to TRBJ2-1; 7 bases map to TRBD2. The CDR3 loop spans 14 amino acids. The V gene end was trimmed by 2 bases and the J gene end by 7 bases; junction bases not matched to a gene: 6. Germline CDR1 is SGHRS and CDR2 is YFSETQ.

The table lists this clonotype with many counts. The chain links TRBV2 to TRBJ2-1, with 8 bases that match TRBD2. The CDR3 has 16 residues. V trimming: 3 bases; J trimming: 1 base; junction bases outside the gene matches: 5. Germline lookup yields CDR1 SNHLY and CDR2 FYNNEI. The CDR3 DNA reads TGTGCCAGCAGTGATAGTTTAGCGGGGTCCTACAATGAGCAGTTCTTC. Its protein is CASSDSLAGSYNEQFF.

This chain connects TRBV27 to TRBJ1-6; D remains unclear. Per the germline V gene, CDR1 is MNHEY and CDR2 is SMNVEV (reference sequence). The CDR3 runs 15 residues. Trimming removed 0 bases from V and 7 bases from J, with 10 bases in between. Here the CDR3 DNA reads TGTGCCAGCAGTTTATCGGGGTCGGGGAATTCACCCCTCCACTTT. This gives the protein CASSLSGSGNSPLHF.

Only a few counts were recorded for this clonotype. This chain uses TRBV19 with TRBJ2-7, with a tentative D call TRBD2 (6 bases). The germline CDR1 and CDR2 sequences are LNHDA and SQIVND (reference sequence). This CDR3 is built from 13 residues. Trimming took off 5 bases at V and 2 bases at J, with 10 bases between the two ends. The chain's CDR3 is CASSAGPTYEQYF. For the CDR3, the DNA is TGTGCCAGTAGTGCGGGGCCTACCTACGAGCAGTACTTC. Together with reference TRBV19 and TRBJ2-7, the CDR3 gives the full variable domain: DGGITQSPKYLFRKEGQNVTLSCEQNLNHDAMYWYRQDPGQGLRLIYYSQIVNDFQKGDIAEGYSVSREKKESFPLTVTSAQKNPTAFYLCASSAGPTYEQYFGPGTRLTVT.

This clonotype was detected a few times. This sequence joins TRBV7-6 and TRBJ1-1; tentative D call: TRBD1 (5 bases). Germline values: CDR1 SGHVS, CDR2 FNYEAQ. The CDR3 sequence is 16 residues long. V was cut by 5 bases and J by 2 bases, with 18 bases left in between. CDR3 in amino acids: CASSHPSTGANTEAFF. The CDR3 region has the DNA TGTGCCAGCAGCCATCCTTCTACAGGAGCTAACACTGAAGCTTTCTTT.

This clonotype has at least ten counts. The chain has TRBV28 and TRBJ1-1; 7 bases agree with TRBD1. The CDR3 contains 14 residues. Losses at the gene ends were 8 bases for V and 1 base for J; bases not matched to a gene: 7. Per the germline V gene, CDR1 is MDHEN and CDR2 is SYDVKM. The CDR3 nucleotides read TGTGCCAGCTCCCCCAGGGGGGAGAACACTGAAGCTTTCTTT. This encodes CASSPRGENTEAFF.

This clonotype came up many times. The chain employs TRBV28 and TRBJ1-5; a possible D gene is TRBD1 (6 bases). Germline CDR1 is MDHEN and CDR2 is SYDVKM. The ends were cut back, 3 bases at V and 2 bases at J, with 17 bases in the middle. This CDR3 comprises 17 residues. CDR3 residues: CASSFGTSDLGNQPQHF. Written as DNA, the CDR3 is TGTGCCAGCAGTTTCGGGACATCGGATTTGGGCAATCAGCCCCAGCATTTT.

The chain joins TRBV14 to TRBJ2-7, with a tentative D call TRBD2 (6 bases). The CDR3 is 13 residues long. CDR1 SGHDN and CDR2 FVKESK come from the germline V gene. V lost 2 bases, J lost 4 bases, and 9 bases lay in between. DNA for the CDR3: TGTGCCAGCAGCCAATGGGCGGGGTACGAGCAGTACTTC. It translates to CASSQWAGYEQYF.

The rearrangement uses TRBV28 and TRBJ2-5, with D maybe TRBD2 (6 bases). The CDR3 contains 15 residues. Germline V gene lookup returns CDR1 MDHEN and CDR2 SYDVKM. The germline V and J ends were trimmed by 3 bases and 3 bases, with 14 bases remaining between them. CDR3 in DNA: TGTGCCAGCAGTTTTTTTCGGGGCGGGAAAGAGACCCAGTACTTC. Translated, it gives CASSFFRGGKETQYF.

Within the sample, this clonotype is medium-sized. V is TRBV6-2 or TRBV6-3 and J is TRBJ2-2; D tentatively fits TRBD1 or TRBD2 (5 bases each). Deletions cut 4 bases from V and 3 bases from J, with 12 bases between. Germline V lookup: CDR1 MNHEY, CDR2 SVGEGT. The CDR3 spans 15 residues. The CDR3 is CASSSGTRHTGELFF. The CDR3 DNA sequence: TGTGCCAGCAGTTCCGGGACCAGGCACACCGGGGAGCTGTTTTTT.

This clonotype was found many times. V gene TRBV11-2 combines with J gene TRBJ2-1; no definite D call. The CDR3 contains 15 residues. From germline, CDR1 is SGHAT and CDR2 FQNNGV. The germline V and J ends were trimmed by 5 bases and 3 bases, with 14 bases remaining between them. The CDR3 nucleotides are TGTGCCAGCAGCGCCCATCCGGGCCACTACAATGAGCAGTTCTTC. Translated, it gives CASSAHPGHYNEQFF. The variable domain in full, with the rest retrieved from reference TRBV11-2 and TRBJ2-1, is EAGVAQSPRYKIIEKRQSVAFWCNPISGHATLYWYQQILGQGPKLLIQFQNNGVVDDSQLPKDRFSAERLKGVDSTLKIQPAKLEDSAVYLCASSAHPGHYNEQFFGPGTRLTVL.

This clonotype occurred many times. V is TRBV19 and J is TRBJ1-1; no reliable D call. Germline V gene sequence: CDR1 LNHDA, CDR2 SQIVND (reference sequence). V shed 3 bases and J shed 0 bases, with 17 bases lying between them. The CDR3 length is 17 residues. The CDR3 coding sequence is TGTGCCAGTAGTATCTCCCGGCCAAAAGGACTGAACACTGAAGCTTTCTTT. Translated: CASSISRPKGLNTEAFF.

The chain recombines TRBV5-1 with TRBJ1-4, with D uncertain. The CDR3 contains 15 residues. V lost 0 bases and J 8 bases, leaving 14 bases between the germline ends. From germline, CDR1 is SGHRS and CDR2 YFSETQ. CDR3 coding DNA: TGCGCCAGCAGCTTGGGCGGTGTAGGTAGAGAAAAACTGTTTTTT. Its protein is CASSLGGVGREKLFF. The full variable domain, in which reference TRBV5-1 and TRBJ1-4 provide the parts outside the CDR3, is KAGVTQTPRYLIKTRGQQVTLSCSPISGHRSVSWYQQTPGQGLQFLFEYFSETQRNKGNFPGRFSGRQFSNSRSEMNVSTLELGDSALYLCASSLGGVGREKLFFGSGTQLSVL.

This clonotype qualifies as medium-sized. This chain joins TRBV5-1 and TRBJ2-1; maybe TRBD1 (5 bases). V gave up 0 bases and J gave up 2 bases, with 15 bases separating them. Germline V gene lookup returns CDR1 SGHRS and CDR2 YFSETQ. The CDR3 spans 17 residues. Written as DNA, the CDR3 is TGCGCCAGCAGCTTGGCCGTTGGAATAGGGGCCTACAATGAGCAGTTCTTC. Translating gives CASSLAVGIGAYNEQFF.

The V gene is TRBV6-4, the J gene TRBJ2-1, with D possibly matching TRBD2 (6 bases). The germline V gene has CDR1 MRHNA and CDR2 SNTAGT. The CDR3 length is 15 residues. V was clipped by 4 bases and J by 8 bases, with 18 bases between them. The CDR3 loop reads CASSVSQRVFDEQFF. The CDR3 DNA reads TGTGCCAGCAGTGTGAGCCAGCGGGTTTTCGATGAGCAGTTCTTC.

This clonotype appeared a few times. The rearrangement links TRBV5-1 to TRBJ2-1, with D possibly being TRBD1 (6 bases). The V end was cut by 0 bases, the J end by 12 bases, with 13 bases between. CDR3 length: 13 residues. Germline CDR1 reads SGHRS; CDR2 reads YFSETQ. The CDR3 coding sequence is TGCGCCAGCAGCTTGGCCACAGGGAGAGTGCAGTTCTTC. Translated, it gives CASSLATGRVQFF.

The chain combines TRBV7-9 with TRBJ2-1; TRBD2 aligns across 7 bases. Trimming took 7 bases from V and 5 from J; bases not matched to a gene: 2. CDR1 and CDR2 from the germline V gene are SEHNR and FQNEAQ (reference sequence). The CDR3 runs 12 residues. The CDR3 is CASKTSHNEQFF. The CDR3 nucleotides read TGTGCCAGCAAGACTAGCCACAATGAGCAGTTCTTC.